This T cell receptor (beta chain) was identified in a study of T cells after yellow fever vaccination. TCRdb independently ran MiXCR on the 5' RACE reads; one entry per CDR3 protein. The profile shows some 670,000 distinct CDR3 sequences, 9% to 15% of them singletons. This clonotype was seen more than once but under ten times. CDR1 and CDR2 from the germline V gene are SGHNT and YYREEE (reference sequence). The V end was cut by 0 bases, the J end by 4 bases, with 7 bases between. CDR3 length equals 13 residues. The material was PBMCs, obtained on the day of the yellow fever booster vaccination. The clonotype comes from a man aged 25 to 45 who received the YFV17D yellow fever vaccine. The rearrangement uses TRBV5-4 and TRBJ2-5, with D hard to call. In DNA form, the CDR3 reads TGTGCCAGCAGCTTGGGACCCTCAGAGACCCAGTACTTC. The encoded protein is CASSLGPSETQYF.